The T cell receptor beta chain described here comes from a study of response to subunit inactivated influenza vaccine. In its sample, this clonotype was seen many times. The V gene's germline CDR1 is MNHNY and CDR2 SVGAGI (reference sequence). CDR3 length equals 10 residues. V was shortened by 7 bases and J by 12 bases, with 10 bases between the two germline ends. TCRdb re-called the RT-PCR reads with MiXCR, one entry per CDR3 protein. The sample holds some 160,000 distinct CDR3 sequences, approximately 10% seen once. The sequences come from non-naive T cells sorted from PBMCs, collected 45 days after vaccination. The receptor comes from a man aged 50 or older who received an inactivated influenza vaccine. The V gene is TRBV6-6, the J gene TRBJ2-1; weak D call: TRBD2 (5 bases). CDR3 region: CASTGEGQFF. CDR3 coding DNA: TGTGCCAGCACGGGCGAGGGGCAGTTCTTC.